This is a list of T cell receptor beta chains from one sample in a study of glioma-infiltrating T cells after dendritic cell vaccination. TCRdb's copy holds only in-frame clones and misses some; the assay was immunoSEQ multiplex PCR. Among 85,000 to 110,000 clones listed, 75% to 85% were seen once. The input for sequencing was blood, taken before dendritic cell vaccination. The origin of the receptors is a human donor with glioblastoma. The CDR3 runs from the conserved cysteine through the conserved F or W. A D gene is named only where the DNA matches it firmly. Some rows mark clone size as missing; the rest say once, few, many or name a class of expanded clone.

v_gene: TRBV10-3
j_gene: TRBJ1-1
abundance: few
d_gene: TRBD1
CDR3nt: TGTGCCATCAGTGAGTCCTCCGGACAGGTGACTCTGAACACTGAAGCTTTCTTT
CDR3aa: CAISESSGQVTLNTEAFF

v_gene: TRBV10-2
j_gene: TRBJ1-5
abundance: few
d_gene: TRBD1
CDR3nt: TGCGCCAGCTCTAGACAGGGGGCATGGCAGCCCCAGCATTTT
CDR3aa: CASSRQGAWQPQHF

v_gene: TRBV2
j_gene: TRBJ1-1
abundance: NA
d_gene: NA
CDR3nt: TGTGCCAGCAGGCCCAGGGGCCTCAACACTGAAGCTTTCTTT
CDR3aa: CASRPRGLNTEAFF

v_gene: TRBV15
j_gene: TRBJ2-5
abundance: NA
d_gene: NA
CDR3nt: TGTGCCACCAACAGGGGCGGGGAAGAGACCCAGTACTTC
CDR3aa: CATNRGGEETQYF

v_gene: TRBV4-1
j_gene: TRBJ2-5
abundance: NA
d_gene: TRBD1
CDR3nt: TGCGCCAGCAGCCCGGACAGGGTTGAGGAGGAGACCCAGTACTTC
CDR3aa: CASSPDRVEEETQYF

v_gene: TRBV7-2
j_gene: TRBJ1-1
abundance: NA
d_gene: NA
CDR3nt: TGTGCCAGCAGCTTAGTCGGGGGGAACACTGAAGCTTTCTTT
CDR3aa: CASSLVGGNTEAFF

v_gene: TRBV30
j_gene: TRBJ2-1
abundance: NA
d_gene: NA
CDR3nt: TGTGCCTGGAGGAAAACCGGGACTGCACTAACCTACAATGAGCAGTTCTTC
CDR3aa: CAWRKTGTALTYNEQFF

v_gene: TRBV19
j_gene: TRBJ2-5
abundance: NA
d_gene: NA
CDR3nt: TGTGCCAGTAGTATTGGTTTGGGCGAGACCCAGTACTTC
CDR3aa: CASSIGLGETQYF

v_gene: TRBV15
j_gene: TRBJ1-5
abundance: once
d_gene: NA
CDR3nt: TGTGCCACCAGCAGAGATCGCTATAGCAATCAGCCCCAGCATTTT
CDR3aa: CATSRDRYSNQPQHF

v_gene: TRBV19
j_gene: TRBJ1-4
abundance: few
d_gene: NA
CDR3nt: TGTGCCAGTATAGGGGGTGAAAAACTGTTTTTT
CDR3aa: CASIGGEKLFF

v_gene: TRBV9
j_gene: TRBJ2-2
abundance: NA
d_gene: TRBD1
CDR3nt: TGTGCCAGCAGCGTAGGTGGGACAGGAAACACCGGGGAGCTGTTTTTT
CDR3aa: CASSVGGTGNTGELFF